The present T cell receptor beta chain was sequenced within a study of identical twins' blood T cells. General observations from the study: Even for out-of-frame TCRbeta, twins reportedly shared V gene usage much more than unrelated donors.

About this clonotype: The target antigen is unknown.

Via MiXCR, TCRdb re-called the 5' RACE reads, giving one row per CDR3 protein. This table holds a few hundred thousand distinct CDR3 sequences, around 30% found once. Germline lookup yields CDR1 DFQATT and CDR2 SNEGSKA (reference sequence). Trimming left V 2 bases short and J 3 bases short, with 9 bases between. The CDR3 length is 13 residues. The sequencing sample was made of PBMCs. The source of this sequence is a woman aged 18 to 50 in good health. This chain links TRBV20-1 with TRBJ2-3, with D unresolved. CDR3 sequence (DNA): TGCAGTGCTAGAAAAGATATGACAGATACGCAGTATTTT. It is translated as CSARKDMTDTQYF.